A selection of T cell receptor beta chains follows, all from one sample in a study of chemoradiotherapy in HPV16-positive cancers. TCRdb's table, derived via immunoSEQ multiplex PCR, lists solely in-frame clones and lacks some. The sample includes around 29,000 clones, roughly 92% of them seen just once. The input for sequencing was blood, taken from a patient who underwent chemoradiotherapy. The receptors were gathered from a human donor with HPV-associated anogenital cancer. CDR3s include the opening cysteine and the closing phenylalanine or tryptophan. Fields, in order: V gene, D gene, J gene, clone size, CDR3 protein, CDR3 DNA. The D gene is left open where the match is weak. Clone size is stated in some rows and not others, as once, few, many or a class when expanded.

TRBV29-1	-	TRBJ2-1	-	CSVEDRGGGYEQFF	TGCAGCGTTGAAGATCGGGGTGGGGGTTATGAGCAGTTCTTC
TRBV9	-	TRBJ2-2	-	CASSVVGTSNTGELFF	TGTGCCAGCAGCGTAGTAGGGACTTCGAACACCGGGGAGCTGTTTTTT
TRBV9	-	TRBJ1-1	-	CASSRGGANTEAFF	TGTGCCAGCAGTAGGGGGGGGGCTAACACTGAAGCTTTCTTT
TRBV7-9	-	TRBJ2-3	once	CASSLGALGVRAQYF	TGTGCCAGCAGCTTAGGGGCCCTGGGGGTCCGCGCGCAGTATTTT
TRBV10-3	-	TRBJ1-5	-	CAISDSWDQPQHF	TGTGCCATCAGTGACAGTTGGGATCAGCCCCAGCATTTT
TRBV28	-	TRBJ2-3	-	CASSLEGDSYTQYF	TGTGCCAGCAGTTTAGAGGGGGATTCGTATACGCAGTATTTT
TRBV5-1	-	TRBJ1-2	few	CASSLGQNYGYTF	TGCGCCAGCAGCTTGGGACAGAACTATGGCTACACCTTC
TRBV6-4	-	TRBJ1-2	-	CASRRLGVGGYTF	TGTGCCAGCAGGAGGCTGGGGGTCGGTGGCTACACCTTC
TRBV2	-	TRBJ2-5	-	CASHEVALKETQYF	TGTGCCAGCCATGAGGTGGCTCTAAAAGAGACCCAGTACTTC
TRBV29-1	TRBD1	TRBJ1-1	-	CSGHRGLNTEAFF	TGCAGCGGACACAGGGGGCTTAACACTGAAGCTTTCTTT
TRBV28	TRBD1	TRBJ1-5	-	CASSGRTGGNQPQHF	TGTGCCAGCAGCGGGCGGACAGGCGGAAATCAGCCCCAGCATTTT
TRBV29-1	-	TRBJ2-5	-	CSVVLETQYF	TGCAGCGTTGTCCTCGAGACCCAGTACTTC
TRBV4-1	-	TRBJ1-2	-	CASSQVRQVHYGYTF	TGCGCCAGCAGCCAAGTTCGACAGGTTCACTATGGCTACACCTTC
TRBV10-3	-	TRBJ1-1	-	CAISESRGLAEPEAFF	TGTGCCATCAGTGAGTCTAGGGGCCTGGCAGAGCCTGAAGCTTTCTTT
TRBV11-3	-	TRBJ2-1	-	CASSPRGSSYNEQFF	TGTGCCAGCAGCCCAAGAGGGAGCTCCTACAATGAGCAGTTCTTC
TRBV2	TRBD2	TRBJ2-7	-	CASRERTSGPYEQYF	TGTGCCAGCAGAGAAAGGACTAGCGGACCCTACGAGCAGTACTTC
TRBV7-3	-	TRBJ2-7	-	CASSLEGGEQYF	TGTGCCAGCAGCTTGGAGGGGGGCGAGCAGTACTTC
TRBV27	TRBD1	TRBJ1-5	-	CASSFGTASNQPQHF	TGTGCCAGCAGTTTCGGGACAGCCAGCAATCAGCCCCAGCATTTT
TRBV11-3	-	TRBJ1-4	once	CASSSEEGHEKLFF	TGTGCCAGCAGCTCAGAGGAGGGGCATGAAAAACTGTTTTTT
TRBV5-4	-	TRBJ2-1	once	CASSLGLVVRQFF	TGTGCCAGCAGCTTGGGACTAGTGGTTCGCCAGTTCTTC
TRBV5-6	TRBD1	TRBJ1-2	-	CASSYQGDYGYTF	TGTGCCAGCAGTTATCAGGGGGACTATGGCTACACCTTC
TRBV7-2	TRBD2	TRBJ2-7	-	CASSTLLAGDEQYF	TGTGCCAGCAGCACCTTGCTAGCGGGGGACGAGCAGTACTTC
TRBV13	-	TRBJ2-7	-	CASSLDTAYEQYF	TGTGCCAGCAGCCTTGACACGGCCTACGAGCAGTACTTC
TRBV19	TRBD2	TRBJ2-1	-	CASSMGGRNEQFF	TGTGCCAGTAGTATGGGCGGGAGAAATGAGCAGTTCTTC
TRBV27	-	TRBJ1-1	-	CASSLRGSTEAFF	TGTGCCAGCAGTTTGAGAGGGTCCACTGAAGCTTTCTTT
TRBV2	TRBD1	TRBJ1-1	-	CASSLTGEDTEAFF	TGTGCCAGCAGTCTGACAGGGGAGGACACTGAAGCTTTCTTT
TRBV5-1	-	TRBJ2-7	-	CASSLQASTYEQYF	TGCGCCAGCAGCTTGCAGGCATCCACCTACGAGCAGTACTTC